This T cell receptor (beta chain) was identified in a study of shared clonotypes between healthy human individuals. Study conclusions and caveats: Rarefaction curves obtained for sorted subsets showed sequencing incomplete despite large depth. Memory subsets generally showed smaller estimated richness than naive subsets did.

This CDR3 has 15 residues. The germline V gene encodes CDR1 SGHTA and CDR2 FQGNSA. Trimming removed 6 bases at V and 4 bases at J, with 15 bases between. In the original workflow: Filtering was not the same, since immunoSEQ gave junction-only sequences without quality scores. The protocol was immunoSEQ multiplex PCR, while the TCRdb copy is restricted to in-frame clones and leaves out a portion. D and trimming come from the DNA, and the V and J calls and clone size come from that table. The table records a few million clones, just under 95% of them present only once. CD4+ cells yielded CD45RA+ naive and CD45RA-negative memory subsets. Details on this clone: The antigen remains unidentified.

The V and J genes are TRBV7-2 and TRBJ2-2; D might be TRBD1 or TRBD2, each matching 5 bases. Specimen: naive CD4+ T cells from PBMCs. Subset here: CD45RA+ positively selected. This clonotype originated in a young man in good health. Some clones in this sample may be carry-over from other donors' samples. DNA for the CDR3: TGTGCCAGCAGACGGGACCCAATATTCACCGGGGAGCTGTTTTTT. Translating gives CASRRDPIFTGELFF. Full variable domain (rest looked up from reference TRBV7-2 and TRBJ2-2): GAGVSQSPSNKVTEKGKDVELRCDPISGHTALYWYRQSLGQGLEFLIYFQGNSAPDKSGLPSDRFSAERTGGSVSTLTIQRTQQEDSAVYLCASRRDPIFTGELFFGEGSRLTVL.